This TCR beta chain derives from a study of blood T cell repertoires in COVID-19 (dated by TCRdb to 2020 to 2021). Regarding the research as a whole: Collaborator samples came from the United States, Italy and Spain and covered acute and convalescent phases of COVID-19. The prospective study material was composed of cDNA or gDNA derived from T cells, B-cell-depleted T cells, or PBMCs. The dataset comprised deeply sampled blood TCRbeta repertoires from subjects exposed to, actively infected with, or recovered from COVID-19. The repertoires were made available in a free public database intended to serve as a resource for research on the immune response to SARS-CoV-2. Samples were obtained from the ongoing ImmuneRACE study (first 160 participants) and from over 1,000 subjects provided by 6 global collaborators. The sample metadata nearly always contained a de-identified subject ID, COVID-19 status, age in years and sex. Where available, HLA class I and class II types were obtained from metadata supplied by the sample provider rather than from assay-based typing. The full study reports these points: The amount of clinical and demographic metadata varied by source and participant and was provided uncurated.

At one collaborating source in Seattle, patients were enrolled during active infection and were followed longitudinally through the course of disease. Collaborating institutions collected whole blood in K2EDTA tubes following their own protocols. For TCRbeta analysis, collaborators shipped samples in one of three forms: frozen whole blood, isolated PBMCs, or DNA extracted from either of those sample types. Notes on this clone: This clone's antigen is unknown. No base qualities exist here, and no much larger clone lies one base off it.

TCRbeta CDR3 regions were amplified from genomic DNA using the immunoSEQ Assay, a bias-controlled multiplex PCR. On the authors' methods: The number of nucleated cells in each sample was estimated by amplification of reference gene primers within the assay. Sequence reads were collapsed and filtered to measure the absolute abundance of every unique TCRbeta CDR3 rearrangement. Productive Simpson clonality was computed per sample as the square root of Simpson's diversity index over productive rearrangements. TCRdb holds this immuneACCESS table with in-frame rearrangements only. Some clones are missing; in checked studies, unresolved V genes explain under half, and the rest has no known cause. Clonal size and the V and J genes are those of that table, whereas D and trimming came from the DNA. In all, the sample holds roughly 40,000 clones, and approximately 94% of those were seen once. The top ten hold approximately 0.37% of the sample.

This TCR came from a man aged 45-65 years with COVID-19, enrolled during active disease. The material sequenced was peripheral blood.

The sequenced DNA: TGCGCCAGCAGCTTCGGAGCGCGGCAAGAGACCCAGTACTTC. The translation is CASSFGARQETQYF. The chain was built from TRBV5-1 and TRBJ2-5, with an unclear D gene assignment. V drops 2 bases and J drops 2 bases, leaving 10 bases in between. CDR1 and CDR2, per the germline V gene, are SGHRS and YFSETQ. The CDR3 spans 14 residues, from the cysteine through the phenylalanine. The retained sequence is limited to the CDR3, 42 bases, with the frame set at the first base.